This T cell receptor beta chain was profiled in a study of PD-1 blockade in classical Hodgkin lymphoma. Whole-study results and caveats: The study reported lower baseline TCR diversity in newly diagnosed patients than in healthy donors. Repertoires differed for reasons still undefined, possibly disease activity or prior therapy.

This clone was seen once. Its target is not known. Only in-frame clones appear in the TCRdb table, and some are missing; sequencing was by immunoSEQ multiplex PCR. The sample lists some 15,000 clones, around 88% occurring once. With no exception, relapse followed autologous stem cell transplantation in all patients, and brentuximab vedotin exposure varied. The receptor was derived from a human donor with classical Hodgkin lymphoma. The source was peripheral blood mononuclear cells (PBMCs), collected before the second cycle of nivolumab.

For the CDR3, the DNA is TGTGCCAGCAGCTTAGTATTAGAGACCCTTACACCCTACGAGCAGTACTTC. Its translation: CASSLVLETLTPYEQYF. This chain links TRBV7-2 with TRBJ2-7; D remains unclear. This CDR3 comprises 17 residues. V lost 1 base, J lost 2 bases, and 18 bases lay in between. CDR1 is SGHTA, CDR2 FQGNSA, per germline.